The 28 T cell receptor beta chains below were found in one sample sequenced in a study of blood T cell repertoires in COVID-19. Measured with immunoSEQ multiplex PCR; TCRdb has only the in-frame clones, and not every one. The sample shows 250,000 or so clones, 86% of them seen only once. Specimen: peripheral blood. The receptor source for this set is a man aged 40-50 years with active or convalescent COVID-19.

V and J are TRBV7-9 and TRBJ1-2, with TRBD1 identical over 10 bases. V was pared by 3 bases and J by 0 bases, with 4 bases of the junction left unmatched. The CDR3 consists of 16 residues. Per germline, CDR1 SEHNR and CDR2 FQNEAQ (reference sequence). The CDR3 DNA is TGTGCCAGCAGCTTCGCTGGGACAGGGGCTAACTATGGCTACACCTTC. This encodes CASSFAGTGANYGYTF.

The V and J genes are TRBV4-2 and TRBJ2-7; 11 bases align to TRBD2. The germline gives CDR1 LGHNA, CDR2 YNFKEQ. Trimming cost V 3 bases and J 0 bases; bases outside gene matches: 4. The CDR3 contains 16 residues. CDR3 DNA: TGTGCCAGCAGCCAGTACACTAGCGGGAGCTCCTACGAGCAGTACTTC. This gives the protein CASSQYTSGSSYEQYF.

This chain uses TRBV6-5 with TRBJ1-4, with 7 positions matching TRBD1. Germline CDR1 and CDR2: MNHEY and SVGAGI. The CDR3 runs 14 residues. The junction had 4 bases not matched to a gene; V was cut back by 5 bases and J by 4 bases. CDR3 in DNA: TGTGCCAGCAGTACAGGGGCGTTTAATGAAAAACTGTTTTTT. Its translation is CASSTGAFNEKLFF.

The rearrangement links TRBV24-1 to TRBJ2-1, with a possible D match to TRBD2 (5 bases). Germline CDR1 is KGHDR and CDR2 is SFDVKD. V was trimmed by 7 bases and J by 0 bases, leaving 12 bases between them. CDR3 size: 15 residues. In nucleotides, the CDR3 is TGTGCCACCAGCTTAGCGCACAGCTCCTACAATGAGCAGTTCTTC. It is translated as CATSLAHSSYNEQFF.

J is TRBJ2-3 and V is TRBV10-2, with D perhaps matching TRBD2 (6 bases). The CDR3 spans 16 residues. CDR1 is WSHSY and CDR2 is SAAADI in the germline V gene. The V end lost 0 bases, the J end lost 5 bases, and 15 bases lay between the germline ends. DNA for the CDR3: TGCGCCAGCAGTGAGTCACTAGCCGGGGAGCAAGATACGCAGTATTTT. Protein sequence: CASSESLAGEQDTQYF.

This chain joins TRBV5-1 and TRBJ1-1; D unresolved. CDR3 length: 13 amino acids. The V gene lost 5 bases and the J gene lost 7 bases, with 15 bases spanning the gap. CDR1 is SGHRS and CDR2 is YFSETQ in the germline V gene. DNA of the CDR3: TGCGCCAGCAGTACTCAGGTCTCGGATGAAGCTTTCTTT. Its translation: CASSTQVSDEAFF.

This sequence joins TRBV9 and TRBJ1-1; 10 bases line up with TRBD1. Germline CDR1 SGDLS, CDR2 YYNGEE. J gave up 4 bases and V 4 bases, and 7 bases lay outside the gene matches. The CDR3 loop spans 15 amino acids. The CDR3 is CASSFDGTGATEAFF. CDR3 bases: TGTGCCAGCAGCTTCGACGGGACAGGGGCCACTGAAGCTTTCTTT.

CDR3: CASSQAAEETQYF. CDR3 coding DNA: TGTGCCAGCAGCCAAGCGGCGGAAGAGACCCAGTACTTC. This chain joins TRBV7-3 and TRBJ2-5; D may be TRBD2 (5 bases). The CDR3 extends over 13 amino acids. V lost 5 bases and J lost 3, with 10 bases in between. Germline loops: CDR1 SGHTA, CDR2 FQGTGA.

This chain joins TRBV3-1 (or the pseudogene TRBV3-2) and TRBJ1-4, with unresolved D. The CDR3 is 14 residues long. The germline CDR1 and CDR2 sequences are LGHDT and YNNKEL (reference sequence). V lost 0 bases to trimming and J lost 13 bases, with 15 bases between them. CDR3 nucleotide sequence: TGTGCCAGCAGCCAAGAGGTACCCGGCGCGGGACTGTTTTTT. As protein: CASSQEVPGAGLFF.

The chain joins TRBV6-1 to TRBJ2-7, with TRBD2 matching over 7 bases. Germline lookup yields CDR1 MNHNS and CDR2 SASEGT. This CDR3 is built from 15 residues. V gave up 2 bases and J gave up 7 bases; unmatched junction bases: 11. Here the CDR3 reads CASSEFAGRRGEQYF. CDR3 nucleotides: TGTGCCAGCAGTGAATTTGCCGGGAGGCGGGGGGAGCAGTACTTC.

The chain links TRBV4-1 to TRBJ1-4, with 7 bases matching TRBD1. The germline V gene encodes CDR1 MGHRA and CDR2 YSYEKL. The CDR3 length is 15 residues. J lost 11 bases, V lost 0 bases, and 9 bases had no gene match. This CDR3 is CASSQEMAGGGKLFF. The CDR3 DNA is TGCGCCAGCAGCCAAGAAATGGCAGGGGGTGGGAAACTGTTTTTT.

The gene calls are TRBV27 and TRBJ1-2; D perhaps matches TRBD1 (6 bases). The V and J ends lost 3 bases and 1 base respectively, with 12 bases between them. Germline V gives CDR1 MNHEY, CDR2 SMNVEV (reference sequence). The CDR3 length is 15 residues. CDR3 nucleotides: TGTGCCAGCAGTTTGAAGGGACAACTTAACTATGGCTACACCTTC. Amino acid sequence: CASSLKGQLNYGYTF.

In its sample, this clone was seen a few times. The rearrangement joins TRBV5-1 to TRBJ2-5, with a possible D match to TRBD2 (6 bases). Trimming removed 4 bases at V and 2 bases at J, with 15 bases between. The CDR3 is made up of 15 amino acids. The germline CDR1 and CDR2 sequences are SGHRS and YFSETQ. CDR3 protein: CASSPGRGLQETQYF. The CDR3 DNA sequence: TGCGCCAGCAGCCCAGGACGGGGGTTACAAGAGACCCAGTACTTC.

This rearrangement joins TRBV30 to TRBJ1-4; 9 bases agree with TRBD1. V dropped 3 bases and J dropped 8; count of bases not matched to a gene: 13. The germline gives CDR1 GTSNPN, CDR2 SVGIG (reference sequence). CDR3 length equals 16 residues. CDR3: CAWSPGPTGGGEKLFF. The CDR3 DNA reads as TGTGCCTGGAGCCCTGGTCCGACAGGGGGTGGCGAAAAACTGTTTTTT.

The V and J genes are TRBV24-1 and TRBJ2-1, with 11 bases fitting TRBD1. Per germline, CDR1 KGHDR and CDR2 SFDVKD. This CDR3 is built from 16 residues. The trim removed 3 bases at V and 7 bases at J, leaving 7 bases unmatched. This chain's CDR3 is CATSDPGTGGLNEQFF. Here the CDR3 DNA reads TGTGCCACCAGTGATCCCGGGACAGGGGGTTTGAATGAGCAGTTCTTC.

The chain recombines TRBV18 with TRBJ1-5; D unclear. The CDR3 covers 14 residues. Germline V gives CDR1 KGHSH, CDR2 LQKENI. V was trimmed by 6 bases and J by 2 bases, leaving 11 bases between them. The DNA of the CDR3 is TGTGCCAGCTCGCGGGGATCTGGCAATCAGCCCCAGCATTTT. Translating gives CASSRGSGNQPQHF.

V is TRBV30 and J is TRBJ2-1; no clear D. CDR1 is GTSNPN and CDR2 is SVGIG in the germline V gene (reference sequence). The ends were cut back, 0 bases at V and 8 bases at J, with 5 bases in the middle. This CDR3 spans 11 amino acids. CDR3 coding DNA: TGTGCCTGGAGTGTACAGTATGAGCAGTTCTTC. It is translated as CAWSVQYEQFF.

The chain joins TRBV7-2 to TRBJ2-3, with 9 bases matching TRBD1. From germline, CDR1 is SGHTA and CDR2 FQGNSA. With 3 bases clipped from V and 3 bases from J, the junction kept 13 bases outside the gene matches. The CDR3 runs 18 residues. The CDR3 coding sequence is TGTGCCAGCAGCTTTATAACAGGGACAGGGCAAGTAACAGATACGCAGTATTTT. Its protein is CASSFITGTGQVTDTQYF.

V and J are TRBV9 and TRBJ2-3; D call uncertain. V lost 4 bases to trimming and J lost 5 bases, with 17 bases between them. The CDR3 runs to 15 residues. Germline V gives CDR1 SGDLS, CDR2 YYNGEE. CDR3 loop: CASSKQDLPRDTQYF. Written as DNA, the CDR3 is TGTGCCAGCAGCAAACAAGATCTCCCTCGAGATACGCAGTATTTT.

The V and J genes are TRBV6-4 and TRBJ2-3, with D possibly being TRBD1 (5 bases). Germline V CDR1 and CDR2: MRHNA, SNTAGT. V was pared by 6 bases and J by 4 bases, with 14 bases between. The CDR3 consists of 14 residues. In DNA, the CDR3 is TGTGCCAGCAGAATTACAGGAGTACCAGATACGCAGTATTTT. Its translation is CASRITGVPDTQYF.

The sample holds many counts of this clone. This chain joins TRBV2 and TRBJ1-4; D is ambiguous. Per the germline V gene, CDR1 is SNHLY and CDR2 is FYNNEI. Trimming removed 5 bases from V and 3 bases from J, with 13 bases in between. This CDR3 has 15 amino acids. In nucleotides, the CDR3 is TGTGCCAGCAGTTCAGAAGGGAGGCCTAATGAAAAACTGTTTTTT. This translates into CASSSEGRPNEKLFF.

This clone has only one observation. This chain links TRBV19 with TRBJ2-1; no clear D gene. The germline gives CDR1 LNHDA, CDR2 SQIVND (reference sequence). Trimming left V 3 bases short and J 7 bases short, with 16 bases between. This CDR3 contains 15 residues. In DNA form, the CDR3 reads TGTGCCAGTAGTATTGGAGACTCCTCCCGTAATGAGCAGTTCTTC. This encodes CASSIGDSSRNEQFF.

The chain carries TRBV27 and TRBJ2-1; 9 bases line up with TRBD1. The V gene end was trimmed by 6 bases and the J gene end by 3 bases; junction bases not matched to a gene: 6. The CDR3 contains 15 residues. From germline, CDR1 is MNHEY and CDR2 SMNVEV (reference sequence). The CDR3 nucleotides read TGTGCCAGCAGCCCCGGGACAGGGTTCTACAATGAGCAGTTCTTC. This sequence encodes CASSPGTGFYNEQFF.

The chain links TRBV27 to TRBJ2-1; a possible D gene is TRBD2 (7 bases). This CDR3 region has 14 residues. Between the trimmed V and J ends, which lost 7 bases and 10 bases, there was a span of 20 bases. Germline-derived CDR1 and CDR2 are MNHEY and SMNVEV (reference sequence). CDR3 sequence reads: CASTVFGGANEQFF. DNA of the CDR3: TGTGCCAGCACCGTGTTTGGGGGGGCCAACGAGCAGTTCTTC.

The chain carries TRBV6-5 and TRBJ2-7, with 7 positions matching TRBD1. The CDR3 is made up of 13 amino acids. CDR1 is MNHEY, CDR2 SVGAGI, per germline. Trimming took 7 bases from V and 3 from J; bases not matched to a gene: 6. The CDR3 sequence: CASTETGRYEQYF. CDR3 sequence (DNA): TGTGCCAGCACCGAGACAGGGCGCTACGAGCAGTACTTC.

Regarding this clone: An end of the junction differs from the germline gene, which may be a read error. J is TRBJ1-2 and V is TRBV11-3; 7 bases agree with TRBD1. In germline, CDR1 is SGHNT, CDR2 YENEEA. The CDR3 consists of 12 residues. CDR3 DNA: TGTGCCAGCAGCTTAGTAGGGGGCGAGCTACACTTC. Amino acid sequence: CASSLVGGELHF.

CDR3 sequence reads: CAWGRSTGAFF. For the CDR3, the DNA is TGTGCCTGGGGGCGCTCAACGGGGGCTTTCTTT. The V gene is TRBV30, the J gene TRBJ1-1; D is ambiguous. Germline assignment: CDR1 GTSNPN and CDR2 SVGIG (reference sequence). The CDR3 length is 11 residues. V shed 5 bases and J shed 11 bases, with 15 bases lying between them.

This clone was seen just once. The rearrangement uses TRBV11-3 and TRBJ2-7, with 9 bases matching TRBD2. The J segment lost 2 bases and the V segment lost 10 bases, leaving 12 bases of the junction unmatched. From germline, CDR1 is SGHNT and CDR2 YENEEA. The CDR3 consists of 15 residues. For the CDR3, the DNA is TGTGCCACCTCCGCGGGGGGGGCTAGTACCTACGAGCAGTACTTC. This encodes CATSAGGASTYEQYF.